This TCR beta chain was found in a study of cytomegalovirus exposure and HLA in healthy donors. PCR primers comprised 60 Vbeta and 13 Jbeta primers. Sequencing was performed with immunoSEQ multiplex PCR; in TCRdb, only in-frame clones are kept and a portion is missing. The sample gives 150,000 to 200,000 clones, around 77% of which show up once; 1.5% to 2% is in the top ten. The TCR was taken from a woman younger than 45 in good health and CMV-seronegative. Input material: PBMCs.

CDR3 in amino acids: CASSLSRGPYGYTF. As DNA, the CDR3 is TGTGCCAGCAGCTTGAGCAGGGGCCCCTATGGCTACACCTTC. The V and J genes are TRBV5-4 and TRBJ1-2; maybe TRBD1 (6 bases). The germline CDR1 and CDR2 sequences are SGHNT and YYREEE (reference sequence). Trimming left V 1 base short and J 4 bases short, with 11 bases between. The CDR3 loop spans 14 amino acids.